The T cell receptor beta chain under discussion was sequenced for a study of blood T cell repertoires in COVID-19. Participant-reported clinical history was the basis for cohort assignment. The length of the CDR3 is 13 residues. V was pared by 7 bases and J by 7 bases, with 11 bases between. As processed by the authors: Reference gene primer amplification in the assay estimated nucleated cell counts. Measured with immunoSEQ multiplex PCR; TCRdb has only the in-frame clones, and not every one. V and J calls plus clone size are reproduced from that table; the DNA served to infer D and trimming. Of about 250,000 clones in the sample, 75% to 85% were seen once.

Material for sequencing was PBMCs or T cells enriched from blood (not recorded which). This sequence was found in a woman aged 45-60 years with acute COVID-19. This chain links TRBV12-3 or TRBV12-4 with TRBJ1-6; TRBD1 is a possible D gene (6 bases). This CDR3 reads CASKNRENSPLHF. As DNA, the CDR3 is TGTGCCAGCAAGAACAGGGAAAATTCACCCCTCCACTTT.